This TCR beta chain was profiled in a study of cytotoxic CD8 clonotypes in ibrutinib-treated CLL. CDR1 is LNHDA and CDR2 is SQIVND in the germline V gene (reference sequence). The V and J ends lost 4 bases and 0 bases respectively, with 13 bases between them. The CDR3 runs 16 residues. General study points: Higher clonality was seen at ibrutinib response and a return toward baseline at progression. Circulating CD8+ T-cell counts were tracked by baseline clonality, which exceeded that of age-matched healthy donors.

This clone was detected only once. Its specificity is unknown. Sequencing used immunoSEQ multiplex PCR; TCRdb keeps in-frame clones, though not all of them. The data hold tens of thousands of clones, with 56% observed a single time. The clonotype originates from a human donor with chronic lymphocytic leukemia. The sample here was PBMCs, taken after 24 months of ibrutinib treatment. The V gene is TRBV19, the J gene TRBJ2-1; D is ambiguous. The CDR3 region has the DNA TGTGCCAGTAGTACCGCCAGGATGATCTCCTACAATGAGCAGTTCTTC. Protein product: CASSTARMISYNEQFF.